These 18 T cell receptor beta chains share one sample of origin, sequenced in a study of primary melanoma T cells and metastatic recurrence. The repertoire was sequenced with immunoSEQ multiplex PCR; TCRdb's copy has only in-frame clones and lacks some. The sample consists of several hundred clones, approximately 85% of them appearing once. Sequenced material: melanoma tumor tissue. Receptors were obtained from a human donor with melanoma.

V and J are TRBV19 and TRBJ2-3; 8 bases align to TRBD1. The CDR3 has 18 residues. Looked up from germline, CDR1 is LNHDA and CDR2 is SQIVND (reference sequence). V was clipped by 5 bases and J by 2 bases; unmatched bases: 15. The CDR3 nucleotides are TGTGCCAGTAGTGAAGGACCCACGACAGGGGTGATCACAGATACGCAGTATTTT. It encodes CASSEGPTTGVITDTQYF.

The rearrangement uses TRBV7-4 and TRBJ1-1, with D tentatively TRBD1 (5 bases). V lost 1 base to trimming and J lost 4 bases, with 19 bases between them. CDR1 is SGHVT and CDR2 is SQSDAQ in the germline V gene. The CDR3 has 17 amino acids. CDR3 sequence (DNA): TGTGCCAGCAGCTTAGTTTCCGTGGCAGGGCTCGGCACTGAAGCTTTCTTT. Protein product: CASSLVSVAGLGTEAFF.

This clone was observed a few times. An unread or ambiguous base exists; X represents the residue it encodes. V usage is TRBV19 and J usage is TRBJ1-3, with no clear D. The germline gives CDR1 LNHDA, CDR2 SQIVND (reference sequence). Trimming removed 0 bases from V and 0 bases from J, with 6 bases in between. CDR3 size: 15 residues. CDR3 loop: CASSIDXYSGNTIYF. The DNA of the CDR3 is TGTGCCAGTAGTATAGATYGGTACTCTGGAAACACCATATATTTT.

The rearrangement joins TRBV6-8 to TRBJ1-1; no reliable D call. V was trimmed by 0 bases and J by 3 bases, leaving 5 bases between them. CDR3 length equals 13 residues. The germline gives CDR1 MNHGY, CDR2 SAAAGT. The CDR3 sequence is CASSYSSYTEAFF. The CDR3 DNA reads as TGTGCCAGCAGTTACTCGAGCTACACTGAAGCTTTCTTT.

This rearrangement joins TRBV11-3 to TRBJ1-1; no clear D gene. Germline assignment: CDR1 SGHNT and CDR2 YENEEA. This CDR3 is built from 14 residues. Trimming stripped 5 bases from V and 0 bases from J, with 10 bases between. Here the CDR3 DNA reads TGTGCCAGCAGCCCCAGCAATCTGAACACTGAAGCTTTCTTT. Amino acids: CASSPSNLNTEAFF.

The CDR3 DNA follows: TGTGCCAGCAGCGGACGGTGGGGGGCCAATGAGCAGTTCTTC. It codes for CASSGRWGANEQFF. The chain couples TRBV11-3 to TRBJ2-1; perhaps D is TRBD1 or TRBD2 (6 bases each). CDR1 is SGHNT, CDR2 YENEEA, per germline. The CDR3 extends over 14 amino acids. V was clipped by 5 bases and J by 6 bases, with 14 bases between them.

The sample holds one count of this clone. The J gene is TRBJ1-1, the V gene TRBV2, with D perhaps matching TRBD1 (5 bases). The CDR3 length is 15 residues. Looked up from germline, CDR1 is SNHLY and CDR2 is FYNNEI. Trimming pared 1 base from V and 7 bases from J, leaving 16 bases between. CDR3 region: CASSEGWGVGLEAFF. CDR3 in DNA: TGTGCCAGCAGTGAAGGATGGGGGGTGGGTCTTGAAGCTTTCTTT.

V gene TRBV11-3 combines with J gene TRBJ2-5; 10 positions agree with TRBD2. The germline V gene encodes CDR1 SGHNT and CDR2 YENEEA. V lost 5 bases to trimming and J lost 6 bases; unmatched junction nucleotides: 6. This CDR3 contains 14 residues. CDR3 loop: CASSAGTSEKTQYF. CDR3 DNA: TGTGCCAGCAGCGCCGGGACTAGCGAAAAGACCCAGTACTTC.

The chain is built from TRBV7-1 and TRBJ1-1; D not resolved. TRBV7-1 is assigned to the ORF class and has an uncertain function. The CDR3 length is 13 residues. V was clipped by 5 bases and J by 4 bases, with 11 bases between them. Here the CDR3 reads CASSHSGGTEAFF. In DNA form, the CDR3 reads TGTGCCAGCAGCCACAGTGGTGGCACTGAAGCTTTCTTT.

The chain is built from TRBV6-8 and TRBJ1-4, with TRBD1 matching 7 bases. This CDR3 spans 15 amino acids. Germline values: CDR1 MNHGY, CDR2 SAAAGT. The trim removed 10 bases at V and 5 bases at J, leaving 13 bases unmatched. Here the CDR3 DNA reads TGTGCCACCAGGGGGGTAGGGACAGTCAATGAAAAACTGTTTTTT. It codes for CATRGVGTVNEKLFF.

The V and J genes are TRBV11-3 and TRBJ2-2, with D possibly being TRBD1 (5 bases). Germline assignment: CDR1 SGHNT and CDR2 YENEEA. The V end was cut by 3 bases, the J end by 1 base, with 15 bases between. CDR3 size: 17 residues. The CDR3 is CASSFESTGRNTGELFF. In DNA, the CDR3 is TGTGCCAGCAGCTTTGAGTCAACAGGCCGGAACACCGGGGAGCTGTTTTTT.

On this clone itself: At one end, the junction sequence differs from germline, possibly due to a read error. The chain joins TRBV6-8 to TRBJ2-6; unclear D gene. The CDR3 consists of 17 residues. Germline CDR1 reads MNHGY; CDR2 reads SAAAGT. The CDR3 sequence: CAISDSALISGANVLTF. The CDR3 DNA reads TGTGCCATCAGTGACTCAGCCCTGATCTCTGGGGCCAACGTCCTGACTTTC.

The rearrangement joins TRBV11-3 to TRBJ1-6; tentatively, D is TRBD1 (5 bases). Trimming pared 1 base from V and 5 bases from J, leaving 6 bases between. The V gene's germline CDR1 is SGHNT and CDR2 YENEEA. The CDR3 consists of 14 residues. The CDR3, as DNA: TGTGCCAGCAGCTTAGGGGGGGATAATTCACCCCTCCACTTT. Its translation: CASSLGGDNSPLHF.

This CDR3 is CATPVRGGRLMKGNTIYF. CDR3 sequence (DNA): TGTGCCACCCCCGTTCGGGGGGGCAGATTGATGAAGGGAAACACCATATATTTT. This rearrangement joins TRBV11-1 to TRBJ1-3, with a weak D call TRBD1 (6 bases). CDR1 and CDR2 from the germline V gene are SGHAT and FQDESV (reference sequence). CDR3 size: 18 residues. Trimming shortened V by 10 bases and J by 4 bases, and 29 bases separated the two germline ends.

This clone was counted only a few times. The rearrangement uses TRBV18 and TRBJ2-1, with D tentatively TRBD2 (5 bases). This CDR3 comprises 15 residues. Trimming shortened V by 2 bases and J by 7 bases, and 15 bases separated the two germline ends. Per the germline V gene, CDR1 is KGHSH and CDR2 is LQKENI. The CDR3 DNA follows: TGTGCCAGCTCACCAATGGCGGGTCCGGGGAATGAGCAGTTCTTC. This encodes CASSPMAGPGNEQFF. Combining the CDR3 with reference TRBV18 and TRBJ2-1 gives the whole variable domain NAGVMQNPRHLVRRRGQEARLRCSPMKGHSHVYWYRQLPEEGLKFMVYLQKENIIDESGMPKERFSAEFPKEGPSILRIQQVVRGDSAAYFCASSPMAGPGNEQFFGPGTRLTVL.

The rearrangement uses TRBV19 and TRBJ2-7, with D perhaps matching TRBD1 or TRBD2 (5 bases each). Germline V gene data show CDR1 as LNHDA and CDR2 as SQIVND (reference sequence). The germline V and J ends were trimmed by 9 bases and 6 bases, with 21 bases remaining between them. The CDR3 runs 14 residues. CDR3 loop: CASSPGRRSLEQYF. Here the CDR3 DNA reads TGTGCCAGCTCTCCGGGACGAAGAAGCCTCGAGCAGTACTTC.

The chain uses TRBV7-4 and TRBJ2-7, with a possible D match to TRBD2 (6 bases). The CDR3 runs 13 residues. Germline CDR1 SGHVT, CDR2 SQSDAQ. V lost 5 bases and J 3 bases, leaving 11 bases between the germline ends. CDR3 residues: CASSHPGDYEQYF. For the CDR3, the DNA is TGTGCCAGCAGCCACCCGGGGGACTACGAGCAGTACTTC.

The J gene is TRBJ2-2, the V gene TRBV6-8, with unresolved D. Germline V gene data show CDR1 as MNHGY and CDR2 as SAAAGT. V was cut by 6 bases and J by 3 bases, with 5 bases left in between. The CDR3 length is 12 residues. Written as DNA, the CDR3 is TGTGCCAGCAGAGGGTACACCGGGGAGCTGTTTTTT. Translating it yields CASRGYTGELFF.